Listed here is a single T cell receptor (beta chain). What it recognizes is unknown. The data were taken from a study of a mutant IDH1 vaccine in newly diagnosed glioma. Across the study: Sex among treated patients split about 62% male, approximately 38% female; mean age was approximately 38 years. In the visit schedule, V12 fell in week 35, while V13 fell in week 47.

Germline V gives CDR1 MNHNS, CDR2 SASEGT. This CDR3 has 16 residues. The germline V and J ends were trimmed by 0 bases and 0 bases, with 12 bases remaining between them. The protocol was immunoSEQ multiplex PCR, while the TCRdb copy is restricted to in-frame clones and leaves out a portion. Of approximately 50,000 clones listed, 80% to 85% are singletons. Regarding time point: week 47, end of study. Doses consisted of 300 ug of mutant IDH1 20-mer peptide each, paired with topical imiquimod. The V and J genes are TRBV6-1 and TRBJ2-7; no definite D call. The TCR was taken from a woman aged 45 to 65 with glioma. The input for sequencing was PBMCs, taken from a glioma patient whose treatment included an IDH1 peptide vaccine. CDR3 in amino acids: CASSEAESKASYEQYF. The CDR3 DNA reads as TGTGCCAGCAGTGAAGCGGAATCAAAGGCCTCCTACGAGCAGTACTTC.